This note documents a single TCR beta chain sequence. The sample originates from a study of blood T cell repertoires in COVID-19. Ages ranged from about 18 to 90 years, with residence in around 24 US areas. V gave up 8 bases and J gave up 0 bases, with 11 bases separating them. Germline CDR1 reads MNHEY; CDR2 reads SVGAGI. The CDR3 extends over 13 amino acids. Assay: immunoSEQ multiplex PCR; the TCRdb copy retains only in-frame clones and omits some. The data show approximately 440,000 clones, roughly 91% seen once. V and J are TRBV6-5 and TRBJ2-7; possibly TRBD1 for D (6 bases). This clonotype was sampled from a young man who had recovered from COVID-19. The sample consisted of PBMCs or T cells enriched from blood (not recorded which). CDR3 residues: CASQDRSSYEQYF. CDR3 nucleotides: TGTGCCAGCCAGGACAGAAGCTCCTACGAGCAGTACTTC.